This T cell receptor (beta chain) was captured by sequencing in a study of cytomegalovirus exposure and HLA in healthy donors. The CDR3 totals 15 residues. The V gene lost 0 bases and the J gene lost 4 bases, with 10 bases spanning the gap. The germline V gene has CDR1 SGHRS and CDR2 YFSETQ. General study results and limits: As a later analysis revealed, the rate of TCR association differed by HLA locus, with DRB1 most and HLA-C fewest. It was reported that TCR beta sequences correctly inferred the HLA-A and HLA-B alleles for most subjects. Reports credit the classifier with highly specific, highly sensitive diagnosis of cytomegalovirus status.

Turning to this clone: What it recognizes is unknown.

PCR was performed using 60 Vbeta and 13 Jbeta primers. The table came from immunoSEQ multiplex PCR; TCRdb's copy has only in-frame clones and leaves some out. The sample lists about 130,000 clones; almost 85% were seen once. The TCR sequence derives from a boy between 2 and 10 years old in good health and CMV-seronegative. This chain uses TRBV5-1 with TRBJ1-4, with unresolved D. Specimen: PBMCs. The CDR3 spells CASSLGGQSNEKLFF. CDR3 coding DNA: TGCGCCAGCAGCTTGGGAGGTCAGAGTAATGAAAAACTGTTTTTT.